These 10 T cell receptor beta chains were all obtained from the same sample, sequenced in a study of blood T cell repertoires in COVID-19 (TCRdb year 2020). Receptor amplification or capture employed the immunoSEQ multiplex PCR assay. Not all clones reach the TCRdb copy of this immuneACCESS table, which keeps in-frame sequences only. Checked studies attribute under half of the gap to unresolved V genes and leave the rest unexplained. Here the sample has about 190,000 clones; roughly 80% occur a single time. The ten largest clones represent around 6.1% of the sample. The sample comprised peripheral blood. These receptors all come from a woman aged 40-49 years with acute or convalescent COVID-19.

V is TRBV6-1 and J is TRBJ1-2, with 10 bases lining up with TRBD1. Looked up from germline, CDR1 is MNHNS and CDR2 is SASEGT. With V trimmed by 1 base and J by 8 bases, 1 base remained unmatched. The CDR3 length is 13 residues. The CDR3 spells CASSEGTGGGYTF. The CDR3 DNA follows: TGTGCCAGCAGTGAAGGGACAGGGGGAGGCTACACCTTC.

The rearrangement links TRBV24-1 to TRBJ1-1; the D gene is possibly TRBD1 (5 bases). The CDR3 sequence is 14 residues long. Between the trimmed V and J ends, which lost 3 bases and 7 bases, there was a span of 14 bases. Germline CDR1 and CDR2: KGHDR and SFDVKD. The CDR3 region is CATSDPLRQHEAFF. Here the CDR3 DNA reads TGTGCCACCAGTGATCCTTTACGACAGCATGAAGCTTTCTTT.

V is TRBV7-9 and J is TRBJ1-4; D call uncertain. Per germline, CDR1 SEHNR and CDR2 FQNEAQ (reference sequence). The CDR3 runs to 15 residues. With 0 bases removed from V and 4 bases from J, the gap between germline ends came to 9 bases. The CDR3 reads CASSLAAGNNEKLFF. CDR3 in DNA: TGTGCCAGCAGCTTAGCAGCCGGGAATAATGAAAAACTGTTTTTT.

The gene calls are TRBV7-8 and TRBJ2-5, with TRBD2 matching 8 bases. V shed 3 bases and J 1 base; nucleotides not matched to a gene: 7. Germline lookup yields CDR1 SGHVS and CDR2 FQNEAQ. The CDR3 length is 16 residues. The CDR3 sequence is CASSFWYRGGQETQYF. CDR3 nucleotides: TGTGCCAGCAGCTTTTGGTATCGGGGGGGCCAAGAGACCCAGTACTTC.

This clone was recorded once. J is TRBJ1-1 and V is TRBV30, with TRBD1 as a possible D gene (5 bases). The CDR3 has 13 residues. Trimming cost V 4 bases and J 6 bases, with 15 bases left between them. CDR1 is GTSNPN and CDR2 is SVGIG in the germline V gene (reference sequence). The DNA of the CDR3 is TGTGCCTGGACGCGTGGGGCTGGGGCTGAAGCTTTCTTT. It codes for CAWTRGAGAEAFF.

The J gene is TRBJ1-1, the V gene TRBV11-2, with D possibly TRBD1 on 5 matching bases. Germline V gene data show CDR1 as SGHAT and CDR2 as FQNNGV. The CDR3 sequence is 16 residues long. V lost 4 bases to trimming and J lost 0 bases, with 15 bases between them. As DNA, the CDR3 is TGTGCCAGCAGCTCCACCCCCGGGGGATTGAACACTGAAGCTTTCTTT. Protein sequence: CASSSTPGGLNTEAFF. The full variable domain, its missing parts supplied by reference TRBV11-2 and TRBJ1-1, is EAGVAQSPRYKIIEKRQSVAFWCNPISGHATLYWYQQILGQGPKLLIQFQNNGVVDDSQLPKDRFSAERLKGVDSTLKIQPAKLEDSAVYLCASSSTPGGLNTEAFFGQGTRLTVV.

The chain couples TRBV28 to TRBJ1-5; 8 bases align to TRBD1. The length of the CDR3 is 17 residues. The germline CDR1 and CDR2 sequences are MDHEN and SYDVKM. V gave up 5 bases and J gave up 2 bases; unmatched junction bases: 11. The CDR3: CASSLRTGMLGNQPQHF. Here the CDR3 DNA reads TGTGCCAGCAGTCTCCGGACAGGGATGCTCGGCAATCAGCCCCAGCATTTT.

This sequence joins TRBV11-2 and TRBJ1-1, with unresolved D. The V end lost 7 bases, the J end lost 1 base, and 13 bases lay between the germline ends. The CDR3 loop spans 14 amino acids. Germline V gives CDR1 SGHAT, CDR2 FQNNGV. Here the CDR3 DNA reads TGTGCCAGCACGGAGGGAGACTGGAACACTGAAGCTTTCTTT. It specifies CASTEGDWNTEAFF.

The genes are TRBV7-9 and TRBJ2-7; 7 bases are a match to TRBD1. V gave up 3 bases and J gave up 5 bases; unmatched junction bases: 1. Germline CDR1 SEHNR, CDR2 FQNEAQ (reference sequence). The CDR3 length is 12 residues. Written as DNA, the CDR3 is TGTGCCAGCAGCTTCACAGGGGACGAGCAGTACTTC. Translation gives CASSFTGDEQYF.

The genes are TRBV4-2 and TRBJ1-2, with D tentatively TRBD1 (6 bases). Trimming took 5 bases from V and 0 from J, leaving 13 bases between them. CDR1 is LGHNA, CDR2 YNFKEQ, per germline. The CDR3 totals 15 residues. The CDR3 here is CASSASGTSNYGYTF. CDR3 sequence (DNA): TGTGCCAGCAGCGCCTCCGGGACATCTAACTATGGCTACACCTTC.